This T cell receptor (beta chain) was sequenced during a study of memory CD4+ T cells and cytomegalovirus serostatus. Overall study context: Healthy Belgian adult donors included under ten CMV-positive and 24 CMV-negative people.

The sort gate was single viable CD3+CD4+CD8-CD45RO+ cells for memory CD4+ T cells. CMV serostatus came from serum IgG against pp150, pp28, p38, p52. Authors' methods: Out-of-frame sequences were removed, leaving some 2 million distinct TCRbeta sequences. Measured with immunoSEQ multiplex PCR; TCRdb has only the in-frame clones, and not every one. The D gene and trimming were derived from the DNA, and the V and J assignments and clone size from that table. Of 25,000 to 30,000 clones listed, 75% are singletons. Trimming pared 4 bases from V and 6 bases from J, leaving 15 bases between. Per the germline V gene, CDR1 is SQVTM and CDR2 is ANQGSEA. The CDR3 length is 13 residues. Study-level findings and limits: Each of approximately 73 CMV-associated TCRbeta sequences occurred in one to five individuals.

Regarding this clone: Its antigen is unknown.

The sample consisted of memory CD4+ T cells from blood. The J gene is TRBJ1-2, the V gene TRBV29-1; D uncertain. The origin of this receptor is an adult in good health and CMV-seronegative. DNA for the CDR3: TGCAGCGTTGTAGGAGGGATGTTGGATGGCTACACCTTC. It specifies CSVVGGMLDGYTF.